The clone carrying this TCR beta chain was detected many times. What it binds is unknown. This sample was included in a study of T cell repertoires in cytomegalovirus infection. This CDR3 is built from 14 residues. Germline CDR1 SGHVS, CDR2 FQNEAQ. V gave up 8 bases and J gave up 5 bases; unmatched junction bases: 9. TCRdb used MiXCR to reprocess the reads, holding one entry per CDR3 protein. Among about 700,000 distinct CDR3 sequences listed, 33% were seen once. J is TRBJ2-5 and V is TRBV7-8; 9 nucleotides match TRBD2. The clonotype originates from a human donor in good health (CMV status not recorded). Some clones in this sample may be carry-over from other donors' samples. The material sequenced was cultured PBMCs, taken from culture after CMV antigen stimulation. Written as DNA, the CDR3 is TGTGCCAGCGGTGCGGGAGGGCCATATGAGACCCAGTACTTC. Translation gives CASGAGGPYETQYF.